These 19 T cell receptor beta chains were all obtained from the same sample, sequenced in a study of T cells after yellow fever vaccination. TCRdb recomputed calls from the 5' RACE reads with MiXCR, one row per CDR3 protein. This sample has hundreds of thousands of distinct CDR3 sequences, with approximately 19% found just once. Sequenced here: PBMCs, sampled before the yellow fever booster vaccination. These receptors were obtained from a young man who received the YFV17D yellow fever vaccine.

The chain joins TRBV6-6 to TRBJ2-7; TRBD1 matches at 8 bases. CDR3 size: 13 residues. Germline V CDR1 and CDR2: MNHNY, SVGAGI (reference sequence). The ends lost 5 bases at V and 5 bases at J; junction bases unmatched: 5. The DNA for the CDR3 is TGTGCCAGCAGTGACAGGGGCCCGGACGAGCAGTACTTC. It codes for CASSDRGPDEQYF.

This clonotype was counted only a few times. This chain joins TRBV7-9 and TRBJ2-1; D might be TRBD1 (7 bases). The CDR3 contains 13 residues. The V and J ends lost 4 bases and 10 bases respectively, with 14 bases between them. CDR1 is SEHNR, CDR2 FQNEAQ, per germline (reference sequence). The CDR3: CASSSGGTAEQFF. The CDR3 nucleotides read TGTGCCAGCAGCTCAGGGGGGACGGCGGAGCAGTTCTTC.

This chain links TRBV5-1 with TRBJ2-6; possibly TRBD1 or TRBD2 for D (5 bases each). The ends were cut back, 2 bases at V and 4 bases at J, with 16 bases in the middle. Germline V CDR1 and CDR2: SGHRS, YFSETQ. There are 17 residues in the CDR3. The CDR3 DNA sequence: TGCGCCAGCAGCTTCATTCCGGGGACGGCCGGGGCCAACGTCCTGACTTTC. It is translated as CASSFIPGTAGANVLTF.

The rearrangement links TRBV7-9 to TRBJ2-3; D is possibly TRBD2 (6 bases). Per germline, CDR1 SEHNR and CDR2 FQNEAQ (reference sequence). The ends were cut back, 8 bases at V and 2 bases at J, with 20 bases in the middle. The CDR3 runs to 16 residues. CDR3 amino acids: CASGRRGEGYTDTQYF. The CDR3 DNA follows: TGTGCCAGCGGCAGGAGGGGAGAGGGGTACACAGATACGCAGTATTTT.

This clonotype was seen a few times. The chain uses TRBV9 and TRBJ2-1; perhaps TRBD2 as D (6 bases). The CDR3 spans 17 residues. Per the germline V gene, CDR1 is SGDLS and CDR2 is YYNGEE. Trimming pared 0 bases from V and 1 base from J, leaving 14 bases between. The CDR3: CASSVEAGTISYNEQFF. The CDR3 coding sequence is TGTGCCAGCAGCGTAGAGGCGGGGACGATATCCTACAATGAGCAGTTCTTC.

This clonotype was detected once. This rearrangement joins TRBV7-9 to TRBJ2-7; the D gene is possibly TRBD2 (7 bases). The CDR3 spans 15 residues. Trimming removed 5 bases from V and 3 bases from J, with 17 bases in between. CDR1 and CDR2 (germline): SEHNR, FQNEAQ (reference sequence). The CDR3 loop reads CASSAGDGGRYEQYF. CDR3 in DNA: TGTGCCAGCAGCGCGGGGGACGGGGGCCGCTACGAGCAGTACTTC.

The sample holds a few counts of this clonotype. V and J are TRBV20-1 and TRBJ2-3; D may be TRBD2 (7 bases). The CDR3 sequence is 16 residues long. CDR1 is DFQATT and CDR2 is SNEGSKA in the germline V gene (reference sequence). Trimming pared 8 bases from V and 0 bases from J, leaving 21 bases between. The CDR3 sequence is CSPLGGRAGSTDTQYF. The DNA of the CDR3 is TGCAGTCCCCTCGGGGGGCGGGCGGGGAGCACAGATACGCAGTATTTT.

The chain carries TRBV19 and TRBJ2-1; D unclear. The CDR3 extends over 13 amino acids. Trimming stripped 6 bases from V and 8 bases from J, with 14 bases between. Germline V lookup: CDR1 LNHDA, CDR2 SQIVND (reference sequence). For the CDR3, the DNA is TGTGCCAGTAGCTTAGGACGTAGGGATGAGCAGTTCTTC. Amino acids: CASSLGRRDEQFF.

This clonotype was detected a few times. The chain is built from TRBV15 and TRBJ1-5, with D uncertain. Germline CDR1 reads LNHNV; CDR2 reads YYDKDF (reference sequence). The CDR3 covers 14 residues. Trimming stripped 0 bases from V and 4 bases from J, with 7 bases between. The CDR3 sequence is CATSREGGNQPQHF. As DNA, the CDR3 is TGTGCCACCAGCAGAGAGGGCGGAAATCAGCCCCAGCATTTT.

The chain has TRBV5-1 and TRBJ1-5; D may be TRBD1 (6 bases). The CDR3 covers 15 residues. Germline V gene data show CDR1 as SGHRS and CDR2 as YFSETQ. V was pared by 4 bases and J by 2 bases, with 13 bases between. This chain's CDR3 is CASSMTGLGNQPQHF. The CDR3 bases are TGCGCCAGCAGCATGACAGGCTTAGGCAATCAGCCCCAGCATTTT.

This clonotype was counted a few times. This chain uses TRBV7-8 with TRBJ2-2; 7 bases are a match to TRBD1. After removal of 3 bases from V and 4 bases from J, the junction contained 8 bases not matched to a gene. This CDR3 contains 16 residues. CDR1 and CDR2 from the germline V gene are SGHVS and FQNEAQ. The CDR3 sequence: CASSFYDRDLTGELFF. The CDR3 DNA is TGTGCCAGCAGCTTTTATGACAGGGACCTCACCGGGGAGCTGTTTTTT. Full variable domain (rest looked up from reference TRBV7-8 and TRBJ2-2): GAGVSQSPRYKVAKRGQDVALRCDPISGHVSLFWYQQALGQGPEFLTYFQNEAQLDKSGLPSDRFFAERPEGSVSTLKIQRTQQEDSAVYLCASSFYDRDLTGELFFGEGSRLTVL.

The rearrangement uses TRBV20-1 and TRBJ2-7; TRBD2 aligns across 11 bases. Per the germline V gene, CDR1 is DFQATT and CDR2 is SNEGSKA (reference sequence). This CDR3 contains 14 residues. Trimming removed 2 bases from V and 4 bases from J; junction bases left unmatched: 4. The CDR3 bases are TGCAGTGCTAGACCTAGCGGGGGGAGGTACGAGCAGTACTTC. This codes for CSARPSGGRYEQYF.

The chain uses TRBV5-5 and TRBJ1-4; D gene uncertain. Germline V gene sequence: CDR1 SGHKS, CDR2 YYEKEE (reference sequence). The CDR3 sequence is 16 residues long. Trimming took 4 bases from V and 0 from J, leaving 13 bases between them. CDR3 sequence: CASSLVGIATNEKLFF. For the CDR3, the DNA is TGTGCCAGCAGCCTGGTCGGGATTGCAACTAATGAAAAACTGTTTTTT.

This clonotype was detected only a few times. This rearrangement joins TRBV5-5 to TRBJ1-2; D call uncertain. Trimming took off 0 bases at V and 5 bases at J, with 14 bases between the two ends. The germline V gene has CDR1 SGHKS and CDR2 YYEKEE (reference sequence). The CDR3 has 15 residues. Here the CDR3 reads CASSLAAQTMYGYTF. CDR3 DNA sequence: TGTGCCAGCAGCTTGGCCGCCCAGACCATGTATGGCTACACCTTC.

This clonotype has more than one count but fewer than ten. The rearrangement joins TRBV28 to TRBJ2-3, with 7 bases fitting TRBD2. There are 14 residues in the CDR3. V gave up 4 bases and J gave up 8 bases; unmatched junction bases: 9. The germline CDR1 and CDR2 sequences are MDHEN and SYDVKM. CDR3 protein: CASSSPGGGGTQYF. The CDR3 nucleotides are TGTGCCAGCAGTTCACCTGGGGGGGGTGGTACGCAGTATTTT.

This clonotype was seen more than once but under ten times. This chain joins TRBV5-1 and TRBJ1-1; no firm D call. The V gene lost 2 bases and the J gene lost 4 bases, with 12 bases spanning the gap. The CDR3 is 14 residues long. Germline values: CDR1 SGHRS, CDR2 YFSETQ. Here the CDR3 reads CASSLQTVGTEAFF. CDR3 sequence (DNA): TGCGCCAGCAGCTTACAAACAGTCGGCACTGAAGCTTTCTTT.

The chain recombines TRBV5-1 with TRBJ2-2, with a tentative D call TRBD2 (5 bases). Per germline, CDR1 SGHRS and CDR2 YFSETQ. V gave up 0 bases and J gave up 6 bases, with 12 bases separating them. The CDR3 extends over 15 amino acids. CDR3 region: CASSLAPGIPGELFF. The CDR3 DNA is TGCGCCAGCAGCTTGGCCCCGGGGATCCCCGGGGAGCTGTTTTTT.

The chain joins TRBV7-8 to TRBJ2-5; 7 positions agree with TRBD2. There are 16 residues in the CDR3. CDR1 is SGHVS and CDR2 is FQNEAQ in the germline V gene. J lost 4 bases, V lost 4 bases, and 12 bases had no gene match. As DNA, the CDR3 is TGTGCCAGCAGCTCAGCCCGACTAGCTTTGGGAGAGACCCAGTACTTC. This codes for CASSSARLALGETQYF.

This rearrangement joins TRBV20-1 to TRBJ2-1; TRBD2 aligns across 14 bases. The germline V gene has CDR1 DFQATT and CDR2 SNEGSKA (reference sequence). This CDR3 spans 14 amino acids. The V gene end was trimmed by 6 bases and the J gene end by 9 bases; junction bases not matched to a gene: 7. CDR3 residues: CSARLAGGTFEQFF. The CDR3 coding sequence is TGCAGTGCCCGACTAGCGGGGGGGACCTTTGAGCAGTTCTTC.